This T cell receptor beta chain was identified during a study of OX40 agonist ivuxolimab in advanced cancers. Looking at the study overall: A mean age of 60 years, range roughly 23 to 85, was recorded, and 80% to 90% were male. Partial responses were achieved by three patients, of whom one had hepatocellular carcinoma and two had cutaneous melanoma.

Regarding this clone: The antigen is undetermined.

Study outcomes and limitations: Among the lowest levels of clonal expansion were found in partial responders at 0.1-3.0 mg/kg.

The CDR3 consists of 14 residues. CDR1 and CDR2 from the germline V gene are LGHNA and YNFKEQ. V shed 0 bases and J shed 8 bases, with 11 bases lying between them. Here immunoSEQ multiplex PCR was the method, and the copy in TCRdb shows in-frame clones only, minus some. In the table there are 30,000 to 40,000 clones, 88% of which are singletons. The specimen was CD4+ or CD8+ T cells sorted from blood, collected in a trial of the OX40 agonist ivuxolimab. This TCR was recovered from an adult with an advanced solid tumor such as melanoma, head and neck, liver or kidney cancer. The V call is TRBV4-2, the J call TRBJ2-1; D is unclear. CDR3 sequence reads: CASSQEKRVDEQFF. CDR3 in DNA: TGTGCCAGCAGCCAAGAGAAGCGAGTAGATGAGCAGTTCTTC.